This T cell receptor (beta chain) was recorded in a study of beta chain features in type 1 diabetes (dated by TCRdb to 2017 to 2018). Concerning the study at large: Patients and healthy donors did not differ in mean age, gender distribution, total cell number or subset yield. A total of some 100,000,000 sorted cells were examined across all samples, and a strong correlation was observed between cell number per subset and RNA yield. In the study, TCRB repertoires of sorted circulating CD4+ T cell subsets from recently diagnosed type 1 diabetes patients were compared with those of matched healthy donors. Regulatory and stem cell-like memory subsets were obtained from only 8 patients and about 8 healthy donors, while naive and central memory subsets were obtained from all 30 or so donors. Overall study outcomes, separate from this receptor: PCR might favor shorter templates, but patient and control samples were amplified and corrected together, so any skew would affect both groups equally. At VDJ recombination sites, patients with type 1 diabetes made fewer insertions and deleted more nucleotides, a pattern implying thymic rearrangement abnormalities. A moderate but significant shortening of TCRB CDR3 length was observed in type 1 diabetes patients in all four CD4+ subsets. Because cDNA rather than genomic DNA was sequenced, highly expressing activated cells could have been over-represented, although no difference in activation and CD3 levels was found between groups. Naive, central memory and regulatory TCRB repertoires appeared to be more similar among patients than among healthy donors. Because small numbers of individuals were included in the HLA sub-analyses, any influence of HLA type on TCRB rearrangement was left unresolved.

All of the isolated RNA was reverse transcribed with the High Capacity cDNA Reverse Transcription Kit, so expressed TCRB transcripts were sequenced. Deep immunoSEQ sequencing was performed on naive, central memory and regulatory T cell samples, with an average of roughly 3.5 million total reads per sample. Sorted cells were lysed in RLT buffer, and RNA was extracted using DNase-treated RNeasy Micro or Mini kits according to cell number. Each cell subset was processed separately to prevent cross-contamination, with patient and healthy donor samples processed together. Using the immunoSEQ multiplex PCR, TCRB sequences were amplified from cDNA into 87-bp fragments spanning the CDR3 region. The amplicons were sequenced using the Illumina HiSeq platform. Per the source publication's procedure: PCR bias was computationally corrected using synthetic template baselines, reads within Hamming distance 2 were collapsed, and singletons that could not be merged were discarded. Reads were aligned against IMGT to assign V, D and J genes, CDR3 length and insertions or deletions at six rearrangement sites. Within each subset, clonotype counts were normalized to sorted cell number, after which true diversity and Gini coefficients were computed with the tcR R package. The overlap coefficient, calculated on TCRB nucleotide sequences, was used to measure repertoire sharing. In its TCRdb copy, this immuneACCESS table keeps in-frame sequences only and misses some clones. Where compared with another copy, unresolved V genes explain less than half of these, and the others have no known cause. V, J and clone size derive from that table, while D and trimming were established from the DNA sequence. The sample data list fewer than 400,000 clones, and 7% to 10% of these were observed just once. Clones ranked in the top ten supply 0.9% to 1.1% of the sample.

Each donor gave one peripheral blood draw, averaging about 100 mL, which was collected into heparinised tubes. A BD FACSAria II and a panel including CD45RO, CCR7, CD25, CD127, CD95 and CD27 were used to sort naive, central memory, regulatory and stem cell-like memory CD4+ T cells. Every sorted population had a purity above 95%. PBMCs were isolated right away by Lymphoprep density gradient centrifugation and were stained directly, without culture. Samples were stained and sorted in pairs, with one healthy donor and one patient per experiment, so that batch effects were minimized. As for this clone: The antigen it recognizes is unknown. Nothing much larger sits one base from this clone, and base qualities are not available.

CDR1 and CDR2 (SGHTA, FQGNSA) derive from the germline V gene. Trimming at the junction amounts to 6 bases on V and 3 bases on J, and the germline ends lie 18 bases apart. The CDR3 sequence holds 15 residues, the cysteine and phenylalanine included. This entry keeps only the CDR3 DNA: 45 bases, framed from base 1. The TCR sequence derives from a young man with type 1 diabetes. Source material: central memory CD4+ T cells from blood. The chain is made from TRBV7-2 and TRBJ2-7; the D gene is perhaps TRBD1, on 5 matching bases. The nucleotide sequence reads TGTGCCAGCAGTTTGCGAATGGCAGGGAACTACGAGCAGTACTTC. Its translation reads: CASSLRMAGNYEQYF.